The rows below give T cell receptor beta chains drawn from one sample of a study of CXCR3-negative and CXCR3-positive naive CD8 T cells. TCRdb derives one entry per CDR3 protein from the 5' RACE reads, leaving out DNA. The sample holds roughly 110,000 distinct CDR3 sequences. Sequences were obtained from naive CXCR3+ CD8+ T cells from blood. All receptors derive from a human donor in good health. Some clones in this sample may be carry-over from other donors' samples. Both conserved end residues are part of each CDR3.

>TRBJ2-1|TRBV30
CAWSPTSSYNEQFF
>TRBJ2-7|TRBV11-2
CASSPGVVNEQYF
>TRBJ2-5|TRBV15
CATSKEAGLETQYF
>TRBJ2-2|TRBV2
CASSTGGLTGELFF
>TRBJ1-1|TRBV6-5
CASSYVQNTEAFF
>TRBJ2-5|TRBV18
CASSPPRETQYF
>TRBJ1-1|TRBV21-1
CASSIRLLQNTEAFF
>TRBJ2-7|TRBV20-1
CSARDHLAVDSYEQYF
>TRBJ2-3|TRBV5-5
CASSLSRGAPDTQYF
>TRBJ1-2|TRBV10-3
CAISAQGTDNYGYTF
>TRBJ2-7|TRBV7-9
CASSQTSQHEQYF
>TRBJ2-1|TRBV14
CASSQENGYNEQFF
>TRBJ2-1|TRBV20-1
CSARYRGYNEQFF
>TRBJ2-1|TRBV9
CASSATDRNEQFF
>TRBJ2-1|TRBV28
CASLRGYEQFF
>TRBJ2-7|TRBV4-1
CASSPDSGGSYEQYF